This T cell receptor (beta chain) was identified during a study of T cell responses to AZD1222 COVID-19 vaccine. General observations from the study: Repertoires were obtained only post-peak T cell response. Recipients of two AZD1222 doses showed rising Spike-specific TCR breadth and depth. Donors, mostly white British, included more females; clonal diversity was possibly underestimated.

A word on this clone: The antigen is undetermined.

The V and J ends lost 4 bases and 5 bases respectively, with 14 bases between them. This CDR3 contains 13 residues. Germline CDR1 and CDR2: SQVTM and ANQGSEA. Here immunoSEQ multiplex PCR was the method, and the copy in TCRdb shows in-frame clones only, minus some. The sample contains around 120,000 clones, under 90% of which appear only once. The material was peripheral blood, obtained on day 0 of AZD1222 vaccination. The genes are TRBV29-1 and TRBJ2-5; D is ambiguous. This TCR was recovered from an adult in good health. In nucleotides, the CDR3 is TGCAGCGTTGCTCGAAAAGGGAAGGAGACCCAGTACTTC. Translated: CSVARKGKETQYF.